Following are 29 T cell receptor beta chains from one sample sequenced in a study of beta chain features in type 1 diabetes. Expressed TCRB transcripts were sequenced because the entire RNA isolate underwent reverse transcription. Method: immunoSEQ multiplex PCR; TCRdb's copy keeps in-frame clones and lacks some. This table has 300,000 or so clones, around 8% appearing once. Sequencing was performed on central memory CD4+ T cells from blood. These receptors all stem from a woman under 30 in good health.

This clone was observed many times. The V and J genes are TRBV28 and TRBJ1-2, with D unclear. CDR1 MDHEN and CDR2 SYDVKM come from the germline V gene. The CDR3 is made up of 12 amino acids. V dropped 3 bases and J dropped 5 bases, with 7 bases sitting between them. The CDR3 loop is CASSFRAYGYTF. CDR3 bases: TGTGCCAGCAGTTTCAGAGCTTATGGCTACACCTTC.

The rearrangement joins TRBV9 to TRBJ2-5; TRBD1 aligns across 11 bases. Germline CDR1 is SGDLS and CDR2 is YYNGEE. The CDR3 is made up of 15 amino acids. J was trimmed by 7 bases and V by 8 bases; bases with no gene match: 13. CDR3 in DNA: TGTGCCAGTCCTCCGGGACAGGGGGGTGGAATGACCCAGTACTTC. Protein sequence: CASPPGQGGGMTQYF.

This clone was recorded many times. The chain joins TRBV5-4 to TRBJ2-1; D perhaps matches TRBD2 (6 bases). Trimming shortened V by 3 bases and J by 4 bases, and 11 bases separated the two germline ends. The CDR3 extends over 14 amino acids. The germline CDR1 and CDR2 sequences are SGHNT and YYREEE (reference sequence). CDR3 amino acids: CASSSGLQYNEQFF. CDR3 sequence (DNA): TGTGCCAGCAGCTCGGGACTCCAGTACAATGAGCAGTTCTTC.

The table lists this clone with many counts. The chain has TRBV2 and TRBJ2-3; TRBD2 is a possible D gene (6 bases). CDR3 length equals 12 residues. The germline V gene has CDR1 SNHLY and CDR2 FYNNEI. Trimming removed 6 bases at V and 7 bases at J, with 11 bases between. In DNA form, the CDR3 reads TGTGCCAGCAGACCGCTAGCGAATACGCAGTATTTT. This sequence encodes CASRPLANTQYF.

This clone was seen a few times. Here the CDR3 reads CASSIGTESNQPQHF. Written as DNA, the CDR3 is TGTGCCAGTAGTATAGGAACAGAGAGCAATCAGCCCCAGCATTTT. The chain uses TRBV19 and TRBJ1-5; D is uncertain. CDR1 and CDR2 from the germline V gene are LNHDA and SQIVND (reference sequence). Between the trimmed V and J ends, which lost 1 base and 1 base, there was a span of 8 bases. This CDR3 region has 15 residues.

This clone was recorded a few times. The rearrangement uses TRBV18 and TRBJ2-7; 7 nucleotides line up with TRBD1. Germline V gene lookup returns CDR1 KGHSH and CDR2 LQKENI. The V and J ends lost 3 bases and 1 base, in that order; junction bases with no gene match: 15. This CDR3 spans 18 amino acids. The CDR3 is CASSPSGTALAGSYEQYF. DNA of the CDR3: TGTGCCAGCTCACCCTCCGGGACAGCACTCGCAGGGTCCTACGAGCAGTACTTC.

The chain couples TRBV6-4 to TRBJ2-1; no firm D call. Trimming took 0 bases from V and 6 from J, leaving 15 bases between them. Germline CDR1 reads MRHNA; CDR2 reads SNTAGT. The CDR3 totals 16 residues. CDR3 region: CASSDSISLARNEQFF. CDR3 nucleotides: TGTGCCAGCAGTGACTCGATTTCGCTCGCCCGCAATGAGCAGTTCTTC.

This clone was seen more than once but under ten times. The genes are TRBV6-1 and TRBJ2-3; D possibly matches TRBD1 or TRBD2 (5 bases each). This CDR3 has 13 residues. Germline V gene sequence: CDR1 MNHNS, CDR2 SASEGT. Trimming removed 10 bases from V and 3 bases from J, with 14 bases in between. DNA of the CDR3: TGTGCCATCAGAGAGGGGCAAACAGATACGCAGTATTTT. This sequence encodes CAIREGQTDTQYF.

This clone was observed a few times. CDR3 sequence (DNA): TGTGCCAGCAGTTTGCCTAGCGATGGCAATCAGCCCCAGCATTTT. It translates to CASSLPSDGNQPQHF. This chain connects TRBV28 to TRBJ1-5; D gene unclear. This CDR3 is built from 15 residues. CDR1 MDHEN and CDR2 SYDVKM come from the germline V gene. Trimming cost V 3 bases and J 2 bases, with 11 bases left between them.

The table lists this clone with a few counts. The chain has TRBV7-2 and TRBJ1-1; tentative D call: TRBD1 (5 bases). CDR1 is SGHTA, CDR2 FQGNSA, per germline. V gave up 8 bases and J gave up 4 bases, with 14 bases separating them. CDR3 length: 13 amino acids. In DNA, the CDR3 is TGTGCCAGCGCGGCCCAGGGAGGCACTGAAGCTTTCTTT. This translates into CASAAQGGTEAFF.

This rearrangement joins TRBV4-2 to TRBJ2-6, with D tentatively TRBD1 (5 bases). The CDR3 extends over 18 amino acids. The germline V gene encodes CDR1 LGHNA and CDR2 YNFKEQ. V lost 0 bases to trimming and J lost 2 bases, with 14 bases between them. DNA for the CDR3: TGTGCCAGCAGCCAAGATCGCGCGCCCAGGGCTGGGGCCAACGTCCTGACTTTC. It encodes CASSQDRAPRAGANVLTF.

This clone was seen a few times. This sequence joins TRBV7-9 and TRBJ1-1; D remains unclear. Germline CDR1 SEHNR, CDR2 FQNEAQ (reference sequence). The CDR3 consists of 14 residues. V was cut by 1 base and J by 2 bases, with 8 bases left in between. CDR3 in DNA: TGTGCCAGCAGCTTAGGGGAGGGTAACACTGAAGCTTTCTTT. This sequence encodes CASSLGEGNTEAFF.

This clone was observed at least ten times. The chain uses TRBV7-2 and TRBJ2-1, with D possibly TRBD2 on 6 matching bases. In germline, CDR1 is SGHTA, CDR2 FQGNSA. CDR3 length: 16 amino acids. V was clipped by 5 bases and J by 1 base, with 15 bases between them. The CDR3 sequence: CASSGPGLRSYNEQFF. The CDR3 coding sequence is TGTGCCAGCAGCGGACCGGGACTTCGGTCCTACAATGAGCAGTTCTTC.

Comments on this clone: The sample carries other DNA sequences with the same CDR3. This sequence joins TRBV11-1 and TRBJ2-7; D might be TRBD1 or TRBD2, each matching 5 bases. Per the germline V gene, CDR1 is SGHAT and CDR2 is FQDESV (reference sequence). This CDR3 comprises 14 residues. Trimming left V 3 bases short and J 2 bases short, with 11 bases between. In DNA form, the CDR3 reads TGTGCCAGCAGCTTCGGTACGGGGCCCTACGAGCAGTACTTC. Its translation: CASSFGTGPYEQYF.

The V gene is TRBV11-2, the J gene TRBJ2-1, with D possibly TRBD2 on 6 matching bases. The CDR3 spans 12 residues. Germline-derived CDR1 and CDR2 are SGHAT and FQNNGV. V shed 5 bases and J shed 13 bases, with 15 bases lying between them. In nucleotides, the CDR3 is TGTGCCAGCAGCGTGACTAGTGCGAAACAGTTCTTC. This sequence encodes CASSVTSAKQFF.

This chain connects TRBV5-1 to TRBJ2-1; a possible D gene is TRBD2 (6 bases). Trimming cost V 2 bases and J 1 base, with 13 bases left between them. Germline V CDR1 and CDR2: SGHRS, YFSETQ. The CDR3 loop spans 16 amino acids. This chain's CDR3 is CASSLGSLASYNEQFF. DNA for the CDR3: TGCGCCAGCAGCTTAGGGTCACTAGCTTCCTACAATGAGCAGTTCTTC.

This clone was counted at least ten times. The chain combines TRBV7-3 with TRBJ2-7, with D perhaps matching TRBD1 or TRBD2 (5 bases each). In germline, CDR1 is SGHTA, CDR2 FQGTGA. Trimming stripped 3 bases from V and 4 bases from J, with 13 bases between. The CDR3 spans 14 residues. The CDR3 DNA reads as TGTGCCAGCAGCTTTGCAGGGCCGGGGTACGAGCAGTACTTC. This gives the protein CASSFAGPGYEQYF.

This clone was observed a handful of times. A much larger clone differs by one base, so this may be a read error. The rearrangement uses TRBV2 and TRBJ2-3; no clear D gene. The ends were cut back, 8 bases at V and 1 base at J, with 1 base in the middle. This CDR3 is 10 amino acids long. Germline values: CDR1 SNHLY, CDR2 FYNNEI. CDR3 sequence (DNA): TGTGCCAGCGGCACAGATACGCAGTATTTT. Translation: CASGTDTQYF.

In this sample, this clone turned up a few times. Distinct nucleotide sequences in the sample also encode this CDR3. The chain combines TRBV28 with TRBJ1-1, with D uncertain. This CDR3 has 12 residues. CDR1 and CDR2 (germline): MDHEN, SYDVKM. V was pared by 7 bases and J by 0 bases, with 6 bases between. CDR3 DNA sequence: TGTGCCAGCACCCTGATGAACACTGAAGCTTTCTTT. Protein product: CASTLMNTEAFF.

In this sample, this clone turned up a few times. The genes are TRBV5-4 and TRBJ2-7, with a weak D call TRBD1 (5 bases). CDR3 size: 14 residues. The germline V gene encodes CDR1 SGHNT and CDR2 YYREEE (reference sequence). The V and J ends lost 3 bases and 5 bases respectively, with 15 bases between them. CDR3 DNA: TGTGCCAGCAGCTATGAATCAGGGCGCAACGAGCAGTACTTC. Its translation: CASSYESGRNEQYF.

This clone was found a few times. The V call is TRBV2, the J call TRBJ1-4; the match to TRBD1 covers 10 bases. The germline gives CDR1 SNHLY, CDR2 FYNNEI. The CDR3 sequence is 15 residues long. V was clipped by 7 bases and J by 0 bases; unmatched bases: 2. The CDR3 DNA reads as TGTGCCAGCACGACAGGGGGCACAACTAATGAAAAACTGTTTTTT. The encoded protein is CASTTGGTTNEKLFF. The complete variable domain, with remaining parts taken from reference TRBV2 and TRBJ1-4, reads EPEVTQTPSHQVTQMGQEVILRCVPISNHLYFYWYRQILGQKVEFLVSFYNNEISEKSEIFDDQFSVERPDGSNFTLKIRSTKLEDSAMYFCASTTGGTTNEKLFFGSGTQLSVL.

The chain combines TRBV5-4 with TRBJ2-7; D not resolved. V lost 4 bases to trimming and J lost 0 bases, with 11 bases between them. Germline CDR1 and CDR2: SGHNT and YYREEE (reference sequence). This CDR3 region has 14 residues. The CDR3 sequence is CASSPLPSSYEQYF. CDR3 bases: TGTGCCAGCAGCCCTTTGCCCTCCTCCTACGAGCAGTACTTC. The whole variable domain, filled in from reference TRBV5-4 and TRBJ2-7, reads ETGVTQSPTHLIKTRGQQVTLRCSSQSGHNTVSWYQQALGQGPQFIFQYYREEENGRGNFPPRFSGLQFPNYSSELNVNALELDDSALYLCASSPLPSSYEQYFGPGTRLTVT.

This clone was counted a few times. The V call is TRBV7-2, the J call TRBJ1-5; D not resolved. The CDR3 extends over 15 amino acids. Germline CDR1 and CDR2: SGHTA and FQGNSA. The ends were cut back, 4 bases at V and 4 bases at J, with 14 bases in the middle. Written as DNA, the CDR3 is TGTGCCAGCAGCTCCCTACCGGACGCTAATCAGCCCCAGCATTTT. Its protein product is CASSSLPDANQPQHF.

This clone turned up a few times. The V call is TRBV4-2, the J call TRBJ1-4; D possibly corresponds to TRBD1 (5 bases). Germline V gene sequence: CDR1 LGHNA, CDR2 YNFKEQ. The CDR3 totals 13 residues. V was shortened by 4 bases and J by 4 bases, with 7 bases between the two germline ends. In DNA form, the CDR3 reads TGTGCCAGCAGCCGGGACCTTAATGAAAAACTGTTTTTT. Translating it yields CASSRDLNEKLFF.

This clone has at least ten counts. The chain recombines TRBV7-8 with TRBJ1-4; D unresolved. Between the trimmed V and J ends, which lost 6 bases and 2 bases, there was a span of 7 bases. The CDR3 is 13 residues long. Germline CDR1 and CDR2: SGHVS and FQNEAQ. The CDR3 DNA follows: TGTGCCAGCAGGGGGTGGACTAATGAAAAACTGTTTTTT. Translation gives CASRGWTNEKLFF. Together with reference TRBV7-8 and TRBJ1-4, the CDR3 gives the full variable domain: GAGVSQSPRYKVAKRGQDVALRCDPISGHVSLFWYQQALGQGPEFLTYFQNEAQLDKSGLPSDRFFAERPEGSVSTLKIQRTQQEDSAVYLCASRGWTNEKLFFGSGTQLSVL.

V gene TRBV28 combines with J gene TRBJ2-3; D is undetermined. Germline values: CDR1 MDHEN, CDR2 SYDVKM. V dropped 8 bases and J dropped 0 bases, with 15 bases sitting between them. The CDR3 covers 15 residues. DNA for the CDR3: TGTGCCAGCTTCGGAGTAGGGATCAGCACAGATACGCAGTATTTT. This codes for CASFGVGISTDTQYF. Drawing the rest from reference TRBV28 and TRBJ2-3, the complete variable domain is DVKVTQSSRYLVKRTGEKVFLECVQDMDHENMFWYRQDPGLGLRLIYFSYDVKMKEKGDIPEGYSVSREKKERFSLILESASTNQTSMYLCASFGVGISTDTQYFGPGTRLTVL.

This clone turned up a few times. This chain links TRBV6-5 with TRBJ2-3; the D gene is possibly TRBD1 (5 bases). The CDR3 is made up of 15 amino acids. Per the germline V gene, CDR1 is MNHEY and CDR2 is SVGAGI. Trimming shortened V by 5 bases and J by 0 bases, and 12 bases separated the two germline ends. Here the CDR3 DNA reads TGTGCCAGCAGTCCCAGGGTTGGAAGCACAGATACGCAGTATTTT. Residues: CASSPRVGSTDTQYF.

The sample holds a few counts of this clone. This CDR3 reads CATRPGQGVYEQYF. The CDR3 DNA sequence: TGTGCCACCAGACCGGGACAGGGTGTCTACGAGCAGTACTTC. The chain links TRBV10-3 to TRBJ2-5; 9 nucleotides match TRBD1. The J call may be incorrect, as the DNA end agrees better with TRBJ2-7. This CDR3 region has 14 residues. Germline loops: CDR1 ENHRY, CDR2 SYGVKD.

This clone was observed at least ten times. This chain uses TRBV12-2 with TRBJ1-2. TRBV12-2 is designated a pseudogene. The CDR3 runs to 15 residues. CDR3 in amino acids: CASRLMGRIHYGYTF. CDR3 DNA: TGTGCAAGTCGCTTAATGGGTCGGATACACTATGGCTACACCTTC.